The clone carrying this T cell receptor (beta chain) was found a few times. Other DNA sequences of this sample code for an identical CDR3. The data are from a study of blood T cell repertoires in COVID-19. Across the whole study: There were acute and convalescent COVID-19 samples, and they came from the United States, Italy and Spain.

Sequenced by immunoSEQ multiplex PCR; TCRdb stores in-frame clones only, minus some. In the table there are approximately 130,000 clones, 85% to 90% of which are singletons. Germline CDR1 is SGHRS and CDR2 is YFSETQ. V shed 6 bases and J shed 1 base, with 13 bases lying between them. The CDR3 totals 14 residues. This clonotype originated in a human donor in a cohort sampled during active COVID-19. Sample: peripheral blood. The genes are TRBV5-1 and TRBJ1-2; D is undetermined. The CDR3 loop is CASTPAGYNYGYTF. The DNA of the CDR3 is TGCGCCAGCACCCCGGCAGGTTATAACTATGGCTACACCTTC. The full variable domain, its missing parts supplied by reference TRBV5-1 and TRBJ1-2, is KAGVTQTPRYLIKTRGQQVTLSCSPISGHRSVSWYQQTPGQGLQFLFEYFSETQRNKGNFPGRFSGRQFSNSRSEMNVSTLELGDSALYLCASTPAGYNYGYTFGSGTRLTVV.